The source of this TCR beta chain is a study of blood T cell repertoires in COVID-19. Study as a whole: T cells, B-cell-depleted T cells, or PBMCs supplied cDNA or gDNA.

Using immunoSEQ multiplex PCR, the repertoire was profiled, and TCRdb retains in-frame clones only, with some absent. This sample has hundreds of thousands of clones, with 75% to 90% found just once. Germline CDR1 SGHRS, CDR2 YFSETQ. The CDR3 sequence is 14 residues long. V lost 2 bases, J lost 5 bases, and 12 bases lay in between. Sequences were obtained from peripheral blood. The chain couples TRBV5-1 to TRBJ2-3, with D possibly being TRBD1 (6 bases). This clonotype originated in a woman aged 45-65 years who had recovered from COVID-19. For the CDR3, the DNA is TGCGCCAGCAGCTTCAACAGGGAAGGAGATACGCAGTATTTT. This gives the protein CASSFNREGDTQYF.